A single sample gave rise to the 27 T cell receptor beta chains below, sequenced in a study of blood T cell repertoires in COVID-19. The method was immunoSEQ multiplex PCR; TCRdb's version includes in-frame clones alone and lacks a portion of them. The data hold some 110,000 clones, with roughly 84% observed a single time. The sequenced sample consisted of peripheral blood. Receptors originate from a man aged 55 to 70 with acute or convalescent COVID-19.

In DNA, the CDR3 is TGTGCCAGCATCATCGACAGGGAGGCTGAAGCTTTCTTT. Its protein product is CASIIDREAEAFF. The rearrangement uses TRBV6-5 and TRBJ1-1; 7 nucleotides line up with TRBD1. With V trimmed by 7 bases and J by 6 bases, 8 bases remained unmatched. The CDR3 runs to 13 residues. The germline gives CDR1 MNHEY, CDR2 SVGAGI.

This rearrangement joins TRBV2 to TRBJ1-2, with 7 bases aligning to TRBD1. This CDR3 region has 16 residues. Germline assignment: CDR1 SNHLY and CDR2 FYNNEI. V was clipped by 5 bases and J by 4 bases; unmatched bases: 13. In DNA form, the CDR3 reads TGTGCCAGCAGTTCCGACAGGGTGATTCTGGGCTATGGCTACACCTTC. Its translation: CASSSDRVILGYGYTF.

The rearrangement uses TRBV27 and TRBJ2-4; 8 bases match TRBD2. Unmatched junction bases numbered 8, after V lost 7 bases and J lost 6 bases. CDR1 is MNHEY and CDR2 is SMNVEV in the germline V gene (reference sequence). The CDR3 loop spans 14 amino acids. CDR3 nucleotides: TGTGCCAGCAATAGCGGGAATTCCAGAAACATTCAGTACTTC. Translation: CASNSGNSRNIQYF.

The chain is built from TRBV11-2 and TRBJ2-5; 10 bases agree with TRBD2. This CDR3 has 19 residues. The ends lost 0 bases at V and 6 bases at J; junction bases unmatched: 16. Germline V gene data show CDR1 as SGHAT and CDR2 as FQNNGV. As DNA, the CDR3 is TGTGCCAGCAGCTTAGAAGTAGGGGCTAGCGGGAGTTTGGTGAAGACCCAGTACTTC. Translated: CASSLEVGASGSLVKTQYF.

The rearrangement links TRBV5-4 to TRBJ2-7, with TRBD1 matching 11 bases. Germline CDR1 reads SGHNT; CDR2 reads YYREEE (reference sequence). The CDR3 loop spans 14 amino acids. V gave up 4 bases and J gave up 7 bases; unmatched junction bases: 7. CDR3 DNA: TGTGCCAGCAGCAACGGACAGGGGGCCTGGGAGCAGTACTTC. Translating it yields CASSNGQGAWEQYF.

The rearrangement links TRBV18 to TRBJ2-7; the match to TRBD2 covers 8 bases. Germline values: CDR1 KGHSH, CDR2 LQKENI. The CDR3 is made up of 15 amino acids. Germline trimming cut 1 base from V and 4 bases from J; bases unmatched to any gene: 6. CDR3 nucleotides: TGTGCCAGCTCACCACAAACGGGACTAGAATACGAGCAGTACTTC. This encodes CASSPQTGLEYEQYF.

V usage is TRBV5-1 and J usage is TRBJ1-5, with 12 nucleotides matching TRBD1. Germline V CDR1 and CDR2: SGHRS, YFSETQ. The CDR3 contains 15 residues. Unmatched junction bases numbered 4, after V lost 2 bases and J lost 7 bases. The CDR3 DNA reads as TGCGCCAGCAGCTTCGGGACAGGGGGCTGGCAGCCCCAGCATTTT. It yields the protein CASSFGTGGWQPQHF.

The gene calls are TRBV5-5 and TRBJ2-5; D is perhaps TRBD2 (5 bases). V was clipped by 5 bases and J by 5 bases, with 10 bases between them. Germline assignment: CDR1 SGHKS and CDR2 YYEKEE (reference sequence). This CDR3 spans 12 amino acids. The CDR3 is CASSGEGETQYF. The CDR3 nucleotides are TGTGCCAGCAGTGGCGAGGGCGAGACCCAGTACTTC.

The chain recombines TRBV12-3 or TRBV12-4 with TRBJ2-5; D might be TRBD1 (5 bases). V dropped 7 bases and J dropped 2 bases, with 11 bases sitting between them. The CDR3 covers 13 residues. The CDR3 sequence is CASTMDTQETQYF. DNA of the CDR3: TGTGCCAGCACAATGGACACGCAAGAGACCCAGTACTTC.

This chain links TRBV18 with TRBJ1-4; 7 bases align to TRBD1. Trimming at V came to 3 bases and at J to 8 bases, leaving 6 bases not matched to a gene. CDR1 KGHSH and CDR2 LQKENI come from the germline V gene. The CDR3 has 14 residues. The CDR3 spells CASSPTGKSEKLFF. The CDR3 DNA is TGTGCCAGCTCACCGACAGGGAAATCCGAAAAACTGTTTTTT.

V gene TRBV4-1 combines with J gene TRBJ2-1; 11 bases line up with TRBD2. Germline CDR1 is MGHRA and CDR2 is YSYEKL. CDR3 length equals 21 residues. V lost 4 bases, J lost 0 bases, and 17 bases stayed unmatched. The CDR3 DNA sequence: TGCGCCAGCAGCCGCCCCAAGGTGGGACTAGCGGAGTACCGCTCCTACAATGAGCAGTTCTTC. This encodes CASSRPKVGLAEYRSYNEQFF.

The chain is built from TRBV19 and TRBJ2-4; D remains unclear. Germline CDR1 LNHDA, CDR2 SQIVND (reference sequence). V was shortened by 6 bases and J by 0 bases, with 12 bases between the two germline ends. The CDR3 spans 15 residues. DNA for the CDR3: TGTGCCAGTAGCCCAATACCAGGAGCCAAAAACATTCAGTACTTC. Amino acids: CASSPIPGAKNIQYF.

CDR3 protein: CAWRLSGQSVNIQYF. The CDR3 coding sequence is TGTGCCTGGAGACTCTCGGGACAGAGTGTTAACATTCAGTACTTC. The gene calls are TRBV30 and TRBJ2-4; 7 bases line up with TRBD1. The germline V gene has CDR1 GTSNPN and CDR2 SVGIG (reference sequence). This CDR3 is 15 amino acids long. V trimming: 3 bases; J trimming: 7 bases; junction bases outside the gene matches: 12. Full variable domain (remainder filled in from reference TRBV30 and TRBJ2-4): SQTIHQWPATLVQPVGSPLSLECTVEGTSNPNLYWYRQAAGRGLQLLFYSVGIGQISSEVPQNLSASRPQDRQFILSSKKLLLSDSGFYLCAWRLSGQSVNIQYFGAGTRLSVL.

This chain links TRBV18 with TRBJ2-1, with 12 bases fitting TRBD2. The V segment lost 6 bases and the J segment 3 bases; nucleotides outside the gene matches: 6. This CDR3 spans 16 amino acids. Looked up from germline, CDR1 is KGHSH and CDR2 is LQKENI. The CDR3 loop reads CASSRLAGELYNEQFF. For the CDR3, the DNA is TGTGCCAGCTCCCGACTAGCGGGAGAACTCTACAATGAGCAGTTCTTC.

The chain carries TRBV10-2 and TRBJ2-5, with D perhaps matching TRBD2 (5 bases). CDR1 and CDR2 from the germline V gene are WSHSY and SAAADI. The V end was cut by 5 bases, the J end by 7 bases, with 17 bases between. The CDR3 is made up of 14 amino acids. Here the CDR3 DNA reads TGCGCCAGCAGTAGAAAGGACCCCGGAGGGACCCAGTACTTC. It is translated as CASSRKDPGGTQYF.

The chain links TRBV6-5 to TRBJ2-7; 12 positions agree with TRBD2. Germline values: CDR1 MNHEY, CDR2 SVGAGI. Trimming cost V 11 bases and J 6 bases; bases outside gene matches: 8. The CDR3 consists of 13 residues. CDR3 sequence: CASGASGRVEQYF. DNA of the CDR3: TGTGCCTCCGGGGCTAGCGGGAGGGTCGAGCAGTACTTC.

The chain is built from TRBV19 and TRBJ2-3; D is undetermined. Trimming cost V 3 bases and J 0 bases, with 10 bases left between them. CDR3 size: 15 residues. Germline lookup yields CDR1 LNHDA and CDR2 SQIVND (reference sequence). The CDR3 region has the DNA TGTGCCAGTAGTATCCCCAGGATTAGCACAGATACGCAGTATTTT. It translates to CASSIPRISTDTQYF.

This chain links TRBV29-1 with TRBJ2-5; 7 positions agree with TRBD2. Germline V gives CDR1 SQVTM, CDR2 ANQGSEA. The CDR3 has 15 amino acids. Trimming at V came to 4 bases and at J to 0 bases, leaving 8 bases not matched to a gene. CDR3 nucleotide sequence: TGCAGCGTTGTTACCCTAGCGGAGTACCAAGAGACCCAGTACTTC. This sequence encodes CSVVTLAEYQETQYF.

The chain recombines TRBV5-1 with TRBJ2-3; 8 bases agree with TRBD2. With V trimmed by 6 bases and J by 0 bases, 12 bases remained unmatched. Germline V CDR1 and CDR2: SGHRS, YFSETQ. This CDR3 has 17 residues. CDR3: CASTLLVGGGSTDTQYF. For the CDR3, the DNA is TGCGCCAGCACCCTCTTGGTCGGGGGGGGAAGCACAGATACGCAGTATTTT.

Only one count was recorded for this clone. The chain links TRBV10-2 to TRBJ2-3; 9 bases are shared with TRBD2. This CDR3 comprises 16 residues. V shed 3 bases and J 6 bases; nucleotides not matched to a gene: 10. Per germline, CDR1 WSHSY and CDR2 SAAADI. In DNA form, the CDR3 reads TGCGCCAGCAGTGATTTACTAGCGGGCCAAGGGGATACGCAGTATTTT. It translates to CASSDLLAGQGDTQYF.

The chain recombines TRBV5-1 with TRBJ2-1, with 8 bases identical to TRBD1. V was clipped by 2 bases and J by 7 bases; unmatched bases: 8. Germline V gives CDR1 SGHRS, CDR2 YFSETQ. CDR3 length equals 15 residues. CDR3 nucleotides: TGCGCCAGCAGCTTTAGTCAGGGGGCAAGTAATGAGCAGTTCTTC. This encodes CASSFSQGASNEQFF.

The chain couples TRBV27 to TRBJ1-2; TRBD1 is a possible D gene (6 bases). The CDR3 sequence is 14 residues long. Trimming removed 3 bases from V and 6 bases from J, with 14 bases in between. Germline CDR1 reads MNHEY; CDR2 reads SMNVEV (reference sequence). The CDR3 nucleotides are TGTGCCAGCAGTTTGGGGGCAGACGTGGATGGCTACACCTTC. Its protein product is CASSLGADVDGYTF.

As to this clone: The DNA is omitted, as the CDR3 cannot be located on it reliably, and the CDR3 follows TCRdb's listing. The gene calls are TRBV12-5 and TRBJ1-1; the table's D call, TRBD1, was not checked against the DNA. With termini counted, the CDR3 has 15 amino acids. CDR1 is LGHNT, CDR2 FRNRAP, per germline. The CDR3 sequence is CASGFGEGAYTEAFF.

The chain recombines TRBV3-1 (or the pseudogene TRBV3-2) with TRBJ1-1; 7 nucleotides line up with TRBD1. Germline lookup yields CDR1 LGHDT and CDR2 YNNKEL (reference sequence). J lost 3 bases, V lost 4 bases, and 5 bases had no gene match. This CDR3 is 14 amino acids long. This chain's CDR3 is CASSLFTGDTEAFF. CDR3 nucleotides: TGTGCCAGCAGCCTTTTCACAGGGGACACTGAAGCTTTCTTT.

This rearrangement joins TRBV5-5 to TRBJ1-1, with D possibly being TRBD1 (5 bases). The V gene's germline CDR1 is SGHKS and CDR2 YYEKEE (reference sequence). This CDR3 has 15 amino acids. Trimming pared 4 bases from V and 6 bases from J, leaving 19 bases between. CDR3 DNA sequence: TGTGCCAGCAGCGTGGGACGGAGAACAAGTTCTGAAGCTTTCTTT. This codes for CASSVGRRTSSEAFF.

This sequence joins TRBV27 and TRBJ1-5; D not certain. V lost 0 bases and J lost 3, with 12 bases in between. Germline V gene sequence: CDR1 MNHEY, CDR2 SMNVEV (reference sequence). The CDR3 length is 16 residues. The CDR3 sequence is CASSLSGGRLNQPQHF. CDR3 DNA: TGTGCCAGCAGTTTATCGGGTGGAAGACTCAATCAGCCCCAGCATTTT.

The J gene is TRBJ2-3, the V gene TRBV5-1; no definite D call. V was shortened by 1 base and J by 0 bases, with 9 bases between the two germline ends. The CDR3 is 15 residues long. The germline V gene has CDR1 SGHRS and CDR2 YFSETQ. The CDR3 region is CASSLQESSTDTQYF. The CDR3 DNA is TGCGCCAGCAGCTTGCAGGAATCTAGCACAGATACGCAGTATTTT.